One and the same sample provided the 24 T cell receptor beta chains below, sequenced in a study of blood T cell repertoires in COVID-19. The data were produced by immunoSEQ multiplex PCR, yet TCRdb's version contains in-frame clones alone and is incomplete. The table has 110,000 to 150,000 clones, over 70% seen once; the top ten hold around 11%. Sample: PBMCs or T cells enriched from blood (not recorded which). These receptors all stem from a man in his 60s who had recovered from COVID-19.

This clone was seen a single time. V usage is TRBV15 and J usage is TRBJ2-2; D is undetermined. Deletions cut 3 bases from V and 7 bases from J, with 9 bases between. CDR1 LNHNV and CDR2 YYDKDF come from the germline V gene (reference sequence). CDR3 length equals 13 residues. CDR3 residues: CATSSPQDGELFF. Here the CDR3 DNA reads TGTGCCACCAGCAGTCCCCAGGACGGGGAGCTGTTTTTT.

The gene calls are TRBV2 and TRBJ1-2; 10 positions match TRBD1. This CDR3 comprises 15 residues. J gave up 3 bases and V 6 bases, and 7 bases lay outside the gene matches. Per germline, CDR1 SNHLY and CDR2 FYNNEI. The CDR3 here is CASSGGDRGDYGYTF. CDR3 in DNA: TGTGCCAGCAGCGGGGGGGACAGGGGTGACTATGGCTACACCTTC.

The chain is built from TRBV20-1 and TRBJ1-1; TRBD1 aligns across 7 bases. The CDR3 has 14 amino acids. V dropped 6 bases and J dropped 5; count of bases not matched to a gene: 12. The germline CDR1 and CDR2 sequences are DFQATT and SNEGSKA (reference sequence). In DNA form, the CDR3 reads TGCAGTGCAAGTAACAGGGGAGGTAGGACTGAAGCTTTCTTT. It specifies CSASNRGGRTEAFF.

V usage is TRBV7-9 and J usage is TRBJ1-1, with D unclear. The V end was cut by 5 bases, the J end by 6 bases, with 16 bases between. From germline, CDR1 is SEHNR and CDR2 FQNEAQ (reference sequence). The CDR3 is 14 residues long. CDR3 in DNA: TGTGCCAGCAGCCCCCCCGTTAGCGGGTCTGAAGCTTTCTTT. Amino acid sequence: CASSPPVSGSEAFF. Looking up the rest from reference TRBV7-9 and TRBJ1-1 gives the full variable domain: DTGVSQNPRHKITKRGQNVTFRCDPISEHNRLYWYRQTLGQGPEFLTYFQNEAQLEKSRLLSDRFSAERPKGSFSTLEIQRTEQGDSAMYLCASSPPVSGSEAFFGQGTRLTVV.

V usage is TRBV28 and J usage is TRBJ1-2, with 10 positions matching TRBD1. There are 15 residues in the CDR3. V lost 6 bases, J lost 7 bases, and 11 bases stayed unmatched. CDR1 is MDHEN, CDR2 SYDVKM, per germline. In nucleotides, the CDR3 is TGTGCCAGCAGAAAACCGGGACAGGGGTTAAGTGGCTACACCTTC. This gives the protein CASRKPGQGLSGYTF.

This chain uses TRBV5-8 with TRBJ1-1; D call uncertain. Germline V lookup: CDR1 SGHTS, CDR2 YDEGEE. V was shortened by 0 bases and J by 0 bases, with 9 bases between the two germline ends. This CDR3 has 15 residues. DNA of the CDR3: TGTGCCAGCAGCTTGGGTACAGAGATGAACACTGAAGCTTTCTTT. This translates into CASSLGTEMNTEAFF.

This chain connects TRBV6-4 to TRBJ1-2; D not resolved. The length of the CDR3 is 15 residues. The V gene lost 8 bases and the J gene lost 0 bases, with 16 bases spanning the gap. CDR1 and CDR2 from the germline V gene are MRHNA and SNTAGT. The CDR3 nucleotides read TGTGCCAGCTCCCGAGGCAGTCCAGCTAACTATGGCTACACCTTC. Protein: CASSRGSPANYGYTF.

The chain links TRBV6-5 to TRBJ2-7, with TRBD1 matching over 8 bases. J gave up 2 bases and V 6 bases, and 6 bases lay outside the gene matches. CDR3 length equals 14 residues. Germline-derived CDR1 and CDR2 are MNHEY and SVGAGI. CDR3 in DNA: TGTGCCAGCAGCGCGGGACAGGTTCCCTACGAGCAGTACTTC. It yields the protein CASSAGQVPYEQYF.

V usage is TRBV30 and J usage is TRBJ2-3, with a weak D call TRBD2 (6 bases). Germline V lookup: CDR1 GTSNPN, CDR2 SVGIG (reference sequence). CDR3 length: 14 residues. Trimming pared 1 base from V and 4 bases from J, leaving 12 bases between. CDR3 sequence reads: CAWSGGGLADTQYF. The CDR3 DNA is TGTGCCTGGAGTGGTGGGGGGTTAGCAGATACGCAGTATTTT.

The chain recombines TRBV6-2 or TRBV6-3 with TRBJ1-1; D gene unclear. V shed 0 bases and J shed 4 bases, with 6 bases lying between them. Germline lookup yields CDR1 MNHEY and CDR2 SVGEGT. This CDR3 comprises 13 residues. As DNA, the CDR3 is TGTGCCAGCAGTTACTCAGAGGGCACTGAAGCTTTCTTT. Translated: CASSYSEGTEAFF.

In DNA form, the CDR3 reads TGTGCCAGCAGTCAGTCCGGGACAGGGAACGAGCAGTACTTC. Amino acids: CASSQSGTGNEQYF. This rearrangement joins TRBV11-2 to TRBJ2-7; 9 bases align to TRBD1. The junction had 8 bases not matched to a gene; V was cut back by 6 bases and J by 5 bases. This CDR3 comprises 14 residues. Germline V gives CDR1 SGHAT, CDR2 FQNNGV. Filled out from reference TRBV11-2 and TRBJ2-7, the complete variable domain reads EAGVAQSPRYKIIEKRQSVAFWCNPISGHATLYWYQQILGQGPKLLIQFQNNGVVDDSQLPKDRFSAERLKGVDSTLKIQPAKLEDSAVYLCASSQSGTGNEQYFGPGTRLTVT.

The chain uses TRBV14 and TRBJ1-2, with TRBD1 matching over 7 bases. CDR3 length: 15 amino acids. Trimming cost V 3 bases and J 3 bases; bases outside gene matches: 7. Germline V gene lookup returns CDR1 SGHDN and CDR2 FVKESK. CDR3 protein: CASSHRQGRYYGYTF. Here the CDR3 DNA reads TGTGCCAGCAGCCATCGACAGGGAAGATACTATGGCTACACCTTC.

This chain connects TRBV9 to TRBJ2-2; D is unclear. Germline values: CDR1 SGDLS, CDR2 YYNGEE. This CDR3 has 12 residues. V was cut by 4 bases and J by 3 bases, with 4 bases left in between. CDR3 nucleotide sequence: TGTGCCAGCAGCCTCGACACCGGGGAGCTGTTTTTT. Protein product: CASSLDTGELFF.

CDR3: CASGQTSDGADTQYF. In DNA form, the CDR3 reads TGTGCTAGTGGACAAACTAGCGACGGGGCAGATACGCAGTATTTT. This chain joins TRBV12-5 and TRBJ2-3; 7 positions match TRBD2. Per germline, CDR1 LGHNT and CDR2 FRNRAP. This CDR3 is built from 15 residues. Trimming removed 6 bases from V and 4 bases from J; junction bases left unmatched: 10.

This clone showed up just a few times. The chain uses TRBV18 and TRBJ2-1; 9 nucleotides align to TRBD1. The CDR3 runs to 16 residues. Germline V gene sequence: CDR1 KGHSH, CDR2 LQKENI. J was trimmed by 10 bases and V by 6 bases; bases with no gene match: 16. CDR3 coding DNA: TGTGCCAGCTCGCCATCTAGACAGGGGGGTCCAGGGGAGCAGTTCTTC. As protein: CASSPSRQGGPGEQFF.

V gene TRBV3-1 (or the pseudogene TRBV3-2) combines with J gene TRBJ2-2, with no clear D. This CDR3 is built from 13 residues. V was shortened by 9 bases and J by 1 base, with 9 bases between the two germline ends. CDR1 is LGHDT, CDR2 YNNKEL, per germline (reference sequence). CDR3 loop: CASSKLNTGELFF. For the CDR3, the DNA is TGTGCCAGTTCCAAGCTGAACACCGGGGAGCTGTTTTTT.

The rearrangement joins TRBV13 to TRBJ2-3, with 12 bases matching TRBD2. V lost 5 bases, J lost 3 bases, and 6 bases stayed unmatched. The germline CDR1 and CDR2 sequences are PRHDT and FYEKMQ (reference sequence). The CDR3 spans 16 residues. This CDR3 is CASSTRLAGVTDTQYF. Here the CDR3 DNA reads TGTGCCAGCAGCACCCGACTAGCGGGAGTTACAGATACGCAGTATTTT.

J is TRBJ2-7 and V is TRBV7-8; TRBD1 might be the D (6 bases). The CDR3 runs to 15 residues. The V gene lost 5 bases and the J gene lost 2 bases, with 16 bases spanning the gap. Germline V gene lookup returns CDR1 SGHVS and CDR2 FQNEAQ. The CDR3 loop is CASSRRDRLTYEQYF. DNA for the CDR3: TGTGCCAGCAGCCGGCGAGACAGGTTGACCTACGAGCAGTACTTC.

The V call is TRBV10-3, the J call TRBJ2-3; TRBD2 is a possible D gene (6 bases). Germline V gene sequence: CDR1 ENHRY, CDR2 SYGVKD. The ends were cut back, 2 bases at V and 1 base at J, with 16 bases in the middle. The CDR3 loop spans 17 amino acids. In DNA form, the CDR3 reads TGTGCCATCAGTGAGGAAGGACTACAAGCAGGCACAGATACGCAGTATTTT. Translating it yields CAISEEGLQAGTDTQYF.

A remark on this clone: The junction departs from the called germline gene at one end, perhaps through a read error. The chain couples TRBV18 to TRBJ1-4; 8 bases align to TRBD1. The CDR3 contains 16 residues. The germline gives CDR1 KGHSH, CDR2 LQKENI. This CDR3 is CASSPKSQGAKEKLFF. The CDR3 DNA sequence: TGTGCCAGCTCACCAAAGTCCCAGGGGGCTAAGGAAAAACTGTTTTTT.

V usage is TRBV2 and J usage is TRBJ2-5; 8 bases agree with TRBD2. Germline CDR1 reads SNHLY; CDR2 reads FYNNEI. V gave up 7 bases and J gave up 6 bases; unmatched junction bases: 7. This CDR3 has 13 residues. CDR3 nucleotide sequence: TGTGCCAGCACCGGCGGGGGGTTACAGACCCAGTACTTC. This translates into CASTGGGLQTQYF.

The chain combines TRBV3-1 (or the pseudogene TRBV3-2) with TRBJ2-1; tentatively, D is TRBD1 (5 bases). Per the germline V gene, CDR1 is LGHDT and CDR2 is YNNKEL (reference sequence). Trimming pared 1 base from V and 3 bases from J, leaving 10 bases between. The CDR3 has 15 residues. CDR3 DNA: TGTGCCAGCAGCCAAGTAGGGGCAGTCTACAATGAGCAGTTCTTC. Amino acid sequence: CASSQVGAVYNEQFF.

The J gene is TRBJ2-3, the V gene TRBV9, with 8 bases that match TRBD1. CDR1 and CDR2 from the germline V gene are SGDLS and YYNGEE. The length of the CDR3 is 22 residues. Trimming cost V 0 bases and J 1 base; bases outside gene matches: 22. CDR3 amino acids: CASSVGPYRNRQGMERTDTQYF. CDR3 DNA sequence: TGTGCCAGCAGCGTAGGACCTTATCGCAATCGACAGGGGATGGAACGCACAGATACGCAGTATTTT.

The V gene is TRBV14, the J gene TRBJ2-2; D remains ambiguous. With 4 bases removed from V and 6 bases from J, the gap between germline ends came to 15 bases. The germline V gene has CDR1 SGHDN and CDR2 FVKESK. There are 15 residues in the CDR3. The CDR3 DNA reads TGTGCCAGCAGCCCTCTAGACTCCCTCGCCGGGGAGCTGTTTTTT. Translating it yields CASSPLDSLAGELFF.